This TCR beta chain was retrieved from a study of metastatic and nonmetastatic thyroid tumors. Study-wide context: The study looked at repertoires side by side in blood and in tumor or nodule tissue from malignant and benign thyroid patients. The study, taken as a whole, reports: Reported TCR beta diversity, measured in blood and tumor, was significantly higher for malignant thyroid tumors than for benign nodules.

In the source study's methods: What underpinned the distant-metastasis classifier for papillary thyroid cancer was the set of CDR3 differences across clinicopathological groups. TCRdb re-clonotyped the PCR reads via MiXCR. Clone size and V and J calls follow TCRdb, not the original study. The sample lists about 33,000 clones, approximately 15% occurring once. This clone was seen at least ten times. No antigen is known for it. The sample holds other DNA sequences that translate to the same CDR3. No patient received treatment before thyroid surgery. The V segment lost 6 bases and the J segment 6 bases; nucleotides outside the gene matches: 20. The CDR3 spans 18 residues. Germline assignment: CDR1 SNHLY and CDR2 FYNNEI.

The sequenced material came from blood. The chain has TRBV2 and TRBJ2-7; 10 bases line up with TRBD2. This receptor was identified in a female donor with papillary thyroid cancer or a benign thyroid nodule (not recorded which). Some clones in this sample may be carry-over from other donors' samples. The chain's CDR3 is CASSAILAGVPGGLEQYF. The CDR3 nucleotides read TGTGCCAGCAGCGCCATTCTAGCGGGGGTGCCCGGCGGTCTCGAGCAGTACTTC. Full variable domain (remainder filled in from reference TRBV2 and TRBJ2-7): EPEVTQTPSHQVTQMGQEVILRCVPISNHLYFYWYRQILGQKVEFLVSFYNNEISEKSEIFDDQFSVERPDGSNFTLKIRSTKLEDSAMYFCASSAILAGVPGGLEQYFGPGTRLTVT.